A selection of T cell receptor beta chains follows, all from one sample in a study of T cell repertoires in cytomegalovirus infection. TCRdb re-analysed the reads in MiXCR, keeping a single row per CDR3 protein. The table lists about 52,000 distinct CDR3 sequences, around 18% of them singletons. Antigen specificity for these receptors is unknown. The specimen comprised CD8+ T cells from cultured PBMCs, sampled from culture after CMV antigen stimulation. These receptors came from a human donor in good health (CMV status not recorded). Some clones in this sample may be carry-over from other donors' samples. Each CDR3 is given with its conserved first and last residue. A D gene is named only where the DNA matches it firmly. The size entry is marked missing in some rows and otherwise reads once, few, many or a size class.

D: TRBD2
size: -
J: TRBJ2-7
V: TRBV7-6
DNA: TGTGCCAGCAGCTTAGGGCTAGCGGATCCCTACGAGCAGTACTTC
CDR3: CASSLGLADPYEQYF

D: -
size: few
J: TRBJ2-1
V: TRBV6-1
DNA: TGTGCCAGCAGACCCGACATAAATGGCAATGAGCAGTTCTTC
CDR3: CASRPDINGNEQFF

D: TRBD2
size: many
J: TRBJ2-1
V: TRBV7-2
DNA: TGTGCCAGCAGCTTAATTAGCGGGGGTTACAATGAGCAGTTCTTC
CDR3: CASSLISGGYNEQFF

D: -
size: -
J: TRBJ1-6
V: TRBV7-4
DNA: TGTGCCAGCAGCTTAGGGGGCTCTTCACCCCTCCACTTT
CDR3: CASSLGGSSPLHF

D: -
size: few
J: TRBJ1-2
V: TRBV7-9
DNA: TGTGCCAGCAATCCGGAGTATGGCTACACCTTC
CDR3: CASNPEYGYTF

D: -
size: -
J: TRBJ2-7
V: TRBV12-3/TRBV12-4
DNA: TGTGCCAGCAGCCCCAGGTTTTCTTCCTACGAGCAGTACTTC
CDR3: CASSPRFSSYEQYF

D: -
size: -
J: TRBJ2-3
V: TRBV15
DNA: TGTGCCACCAGCAGATCTGTTGGAATCACAGATACGCAGTATTTT
CDR3: CATSRSVGITDTQYF

D: -
size: few
J: TRBJ2-5
V: TRBV6-8
DNA: TGTGCCAGCAGCCACGGGCCTACCACGGGGGAGACCCAGTACTTC
CDR3: CASSHGPTTGETQYF

D: -
size: few
J: TRBJ1-2
V: TRBV12-3/TRBV12-4
DNA: TGTGCCAGCAGTTTAAACCCAGGGTATGGCTACACCTTC
CDR3: CASSLNPGYGYTF

D: -
size: -
J: TRBJ2-2
V: TRBV12-3/TRBV12-4
DNA: TGTGCCAGCAGACAAGGACCGGTGGAGCTGTTTTTT
CDR3: CASRQGPVELFF

D: TRBD2
size: -
J: TRBJ2-5
V: TRBV12-3/TRBV12-4
DNA: TGTGCCAGCAACGCGGGAGGGTACGGGAAGACCCAGTACTTC
CDR3: CASNAGGYGKTQYF

D: -
size: -
J: TRBJ2-1
V: TRBV5-1
DNA: TGCGCCAGCAGCTTGGAGGGGGGTGAATACAATGAGCAGTTCTTC
CDR3: CASSLEGGEYNEQFF

D: -
size: few
J: TRBJ2-7
V: TRBV6-5
DNA: TGTGCCAGCAGTTACTCGGGTGTCTCTAGGCTGACCTACGAGCAGTACTTC
CDR3: CASSYSGVSRLTYEQYF

D: TRBD1
size: few
J: TRBJ1-5
V: TRBV27
DNA: TGTGCCAGCAGTTTCGCCCGGACAGGGGGCAATCAGCCCCAGCATTTT
CDR3: CASSFARTGGNQPQHF

D: -
size: few
J: TRBJ1-2
V: TRBV27
DNA: TGTGCCAGCAGTCCCCGGGGGGGGGCTAACTATGGCTACACCTTC
CDR3: CASSPRGGANYGYTF

D: TRBD2
size: few
J: TRBJ2-1
V: TRBV7-9
DNA: TGTGCCAGCAGCCATGCGGGGGATGAGCAGTTCTTC
CDR3: CASSHAGDEQFF

D: -
size: -
J: TRBJ2-3
V: TRBV6-5
DNA: TGTGCCAGCAGTCCTTGGGCCTCCGAGGGAGATACGCAGTATTTT
CDR3: CASSPWASEGDTQYF

D: TRBD1
size: -
J: TRBJ2-5
V: TRBV7-3
DNA: TGTGCCAGCAGCTTCTCAGGACAGGGGCAGACCCAGTACTTC
CDR3: CASSFSGQGQTQYF

D: -
size: few
J: TRBJ2-7
V: TRBV19
DNA: TGTGCCAGTAGTAGCGGACTGGGCCCCTACGAGCAGTACTTC
CDR3: CASSSGLGPYEQYF

D: -
size: many
J: TRBJ2-5
V: TRBV7-2
DNA: TGTGCCAGCAGCTTAAACGGGCGTGAAGAGACCCAGTACTTC
CDR3: CASSLNGREETQYF

D: -
size: -
J: TRBJ1-2
V: TRBV11-1
DNA: TGTGCCAGCAGCTTAAAGGGCACCAACTATGGCTACACCTTC
CDR3: CASSLKGTNYGYTF

D: TRBD1
size: -
J: TRBJ2-7
V: TRBV19
DNA: TGTGCCAGTAGTCCCGACAGGGGCCGCTCCTACGAGCAGTACTTC
CDR3: CASSPDRGRSYEQYF

D: -
size: -
J: TRBJ1-5
V: TRBV2
DNA: TGTGCCAGCAGCCCCAAATGGGGCAGAACAAATCAGCCCCAGCATTTT
CDR3: CASSPKWGRTNQPQHF

D: -
size: few
J: TRBJ2-2
V: TRBV7-8
DNA: TGTGCCAGCAGCTTAGCAGCGAACACCGGGGAGCTGTTTTTT
CDR3: CASSLAANTGELFF

D: TRBD1
size: -
J: TRBJ2-1
V: TRBV6-1
DNA: TGTGCCAGCAGTTCCCGGACAGGCTACAATGAGCAGTTCTTC
CDR3: CASSSRTGYNEQFF

D: -
size: -
J: TRBJ2-7
V: TRBV20-1
DNA: TGCAGTGCTAGCCCTATCGGGAGCGAGCAGTACTTC
CDR3: CSASPIGSEQYF

D: -
size: few
J: TRBJ2-1
V: TRBV11-2
DNA: TGTGCCAGCAGTTCAGAGAGGGTGGATGAGCAGTTCTTC
CDR3: CASSSERVDEQFF

D: TRBD1
size: once
J: TRBJ2-2
V: TRBV7-9
DNA: TGTGCCAGCAGCGTGACAGGGGGCGGCACCGGGGAGCTGTTTTTT
CDR3: CASSVTGGGTGELFF

D: -
size: -
J: TRBJ2-2
V: TRBV9
DNA: TGTGCCAGCAGTTCCCGACAGGCCGCGAACACCGGGGAGCTGTTTTTT
CDR3: CASSSRQAANTGELFF

D: TRBD1
size: -
J: TRBJ2-7
V: TRBV7-9
DNA: TGTGCCAGCAGTTTCCACCGGGACAGGGGAACCTACGAGCAGTACTTC
CDR3: CASSFHRDRGTYEQYF

D: -
size: few
J: TRBJ2-2
V: TRBV19
DNA: TGTGCCAGTAGTATCAAACTACACACCGGGGAGCTGTTTTTT
CDR3: CASSIKLHTGELFF

D: -
size: many
J: TRBJ2-7
V: TRBV20-1
DNA: TGCAGTGCTAGCCCGTCGGGCGGAGCGACGACGATTTCTGTCTCCTACGAGCAGTACTTC
CDR3: CSASPSGGATTISVSYEQYF

D: TRBD2
size: -
J: TRBJ2-3
V: TRBV7-2
DNA: TGTGCCAGCAGCTTAGTGCCTAGCGGGGGCACAGATACGCAGTATTTT
CDR3: CASSLVPSGGTDTQYF

D: TRBD2
size: -
J: TRBJ2-3
V: TRBV7-6
DNA: TGTGCCAGCAGCGCACGGACTAGCGGCACAGATACGCAGTATTTT
CDR3: CASSARTSGTDTQYF

D: -
size: -
J: TRBJ2-1
V: TRBV7-2
DNA: TGTGCCAGCAGCAAGACAGATTACAATGAGCAGTTCTTC
CDR3: CASSKTDYNEQFF

D: -
size: few
J: TRBJ2-3
V: TRBV28
DNA: TGTGCCAGCAGTTTAGGGTCCTTAAACACAGATACGCAGTATTTT
CDR3: CASSLGSLNTDTQYF

D: -
size: few
J: TRBJ2-2
V: TRBV2
DNA: TGTGCCAGCCTCCACGGGGAGCTGTTTTTT
CDR3: CASLHGELFF

D: -
size: -
J: TRBJ2-2
V: TRBV7-2
DNA: TGTGCCAGCAGCCCCACGGGACTGGGAATGGACACCGGGGAGCTGTTTTTT
CDR3: CASSPTGLGMDTGELFF

D: TRBD1
size: few
J: TRBJ1-1
V: TRBV23-1
DNA: TGCGCCAGCAGTCATCAAGGCCAGGGGGAGGAGAACACTGAAGCTTTCTTT
CDR3: CASSHQGQGEENTEAFF

D: TRBD1
size: -
J: TRBJ2-7
V: TRBV5-1
DNA: TGCGCCAGCAGCCCGGCCGGGACAGGTAGAGTCCTCGAGCAGTACTTC
CDR3: CASSPAGTGRVLEQYF

D: TRBD2
size: -
J: TRBJ2-5
V: TRBV6-6
DNA: TGTGCCAGCAGGCCGACTAGCGGGAGAAAAGAGACCCAGTACTTC
CDR3: CASRPTSGRKETQYF

D: TRBD1
size: few
J: TRBJ2-7
V: TRBV7-7
DNA: TGTGCCAGCAGCTCCGGACAGGGGGCCTACGAGCAGTACTTC
CDR3: CASSSGQGAYEQYF

D: TRBD1
size: -
J: TRBJ1-2
V: TRBV29-1
DNA: TGCAGCGTGCGGGACAGGGGAGTCATTGGCTACACCTTC
CDR3: CSVRDRGVIGYTF

D: TRBD1
size: few
J: TRBJ1-2
V: TRBV7-2
DNA: TGTGCCAGCAGCTTCCGGGACAGGGGGCCTACTCCCACTGGCTACACCTTC
CDR3: CASSFRDRGPTPTGYTF

D: TRBD1
size: few
J: TRBJ1-2
V: TRBV15
DNA: TGTGCCACCAGCGCTACAGGGAGACAGGGAAACCGCTATGGCTACACCTTC
CDR3: CATSATGRQGNRYGYTF

D: -
size: -
J: TRBJ1-5
V: TRBV7-2
DNA: TGTGCCAGCAGCTTAGCCCATGACTTTTGGGGAGGGAGTCAGCCCCAGCATTTT
CDR3: CASSLAHDFWGGSQPQHF

D: -
size: few
J: TRBJ2-3
V: TRBV6-1
DNA: TGTGCCAGCAGTGAAGGCAGGTACACAGATACGCAGTATTTT
CDR3: CASSEGRYTDTQYF

D: -
size: -
J: TRBJ1-4
V: TRBV7-8
DNA: TGTGCCAGCAGCTTAACCTGGGACTCGCTGATGGAAAAACTGTTTTTT
CDR3: CASSLTWDSLMEKLFF

D: -
size: medium-sized
J: TRBJ1-1
V: TRBV19
DNA: TGTGCCAGTAGTATGGAGGGGGGGACTGAAGCTTTCTTT
CDR3: CASSMEGGTEAFF

D: -
size: few
J: TRBJ2-7
V: TRBV7-6
DNA: TGTGCCAGCAGTTCCCCCGCGTCCTACGAGCAGTACTTC
CDR3: CASSSPASYEQYF

D: -
size: few
J: TRBJ1-5
V: TRBV7-9
DNA: TGTGCCAGCAGCCCGGGACTTAGCAGGCAGCCCCAGCATTTT
CDR3: CASSPGLSRQPQHF

D: -
size: few
J: TRBJ2-5
V: TRBV7-2
DNA: TGTGCCAGCAGCTTAGTACGCAGGAAAGAGACCCAGTACTTC
CDR3: CASSLVRRKETQYF

D: TRBD1
size: -
J: TRBJ2-5
V: TRBV7-6
DNA: TGTGCCAGCAGCCCCGAGGACAGGGAGACCCAGTACTTC
CDR3: CASSPEDRETQYF

D: -
size: few
J: TRBJ2-5
V: TRBV7-9
DNA: TGTGCCAGCAGCCCCCCGAGGGAGACCCAGTACTTC
CDR3: CASSPPRETQYF

D: -
size: -
J: TRBJ2-1
V: TRBV27
DNA: TGTGCCAGCGGGGTGGGATACAATGAGCAGTTCTTC
CDR3: CASGVGYNEQFF

D: -
size: few
J: TRBJ2-1
V: TRBV7-2
DNA: TGTGCCAGCAGCTTAGAACGCCGCCGGGATGAGCAGTTCTTC
CDR3: CASSLERRRDEQFF

D: -
size: few
J: TRBJ2-1
V: TRBV7-2
DNA: TGTGCCAGCAGCTTAGCGGGAGTGAATGAGCAGTTCTTC
CDR3: CASSLAGVNEQFF

D: -
size: -
J: TRBJ2-7
V: TRBV6-2/TRBV6-3
DNA: TGTGCCAGCAAGTTAAGGACTTCTAGGGCCGAGCAGTACTTC
CDR3: CASKLRTSRAEQYF